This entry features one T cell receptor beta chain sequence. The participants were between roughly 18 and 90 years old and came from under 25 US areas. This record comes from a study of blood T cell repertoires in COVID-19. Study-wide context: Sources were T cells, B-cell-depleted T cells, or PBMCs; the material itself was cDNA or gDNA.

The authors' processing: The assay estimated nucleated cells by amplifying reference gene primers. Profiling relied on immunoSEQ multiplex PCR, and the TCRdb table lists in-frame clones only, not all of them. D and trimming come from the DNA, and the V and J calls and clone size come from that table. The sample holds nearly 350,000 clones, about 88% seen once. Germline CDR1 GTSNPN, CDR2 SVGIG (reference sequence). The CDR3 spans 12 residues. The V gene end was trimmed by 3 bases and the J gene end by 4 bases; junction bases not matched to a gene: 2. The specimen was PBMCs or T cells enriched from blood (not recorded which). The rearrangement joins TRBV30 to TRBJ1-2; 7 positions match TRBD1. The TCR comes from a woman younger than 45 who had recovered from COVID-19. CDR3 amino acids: CAWSPGGYGYTF. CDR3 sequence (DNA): TGTGCCTGGAGCCCAGGGGGCTATGGCTACACCTTC.